This is a list of T cell receptor beta chains from one sample in a study of Ad26.COV2.S vaccination and SARS-CoV-2 variants. The method was immunoSEQ multiplex PCR; TCRdb's version includes in-frame clones alone and lacks a portion of them. The profile shows some 190,000 clones, approximately 90% of them singletons. This specimen consisted of peripheral blood, obtained after recovery from COVID-19. These receptors all come from a human donor who had recovered from COVID-19. Both conserved end residues are part of each CDR3. The order of the fields is J gene, V gene, CDR3 protein.

j_call: TRBJ1-1; v_call: TRBV4-1; cdr3_aa: CASTERGSLMAFF
j_call: TRBJ1-2; v_call: TRBV3-1/TRBV3-2; cdr3_aa: CASSPSGGRVVRYTF
j_call: TRBJ1-4; v_call: TRBV29-1; cdr3_aa: CSVKTASNEKLFF
j_call: TRBJ1-2; v_call: TRBV7-2; cdr3_aa: CASRPGPGGGYTF
j_call: TRBJ1-2; v_call: TRBV7-2; cdr3_aa: CASSMTAFNYGYTF
j_call: TRBJ2-6; v_call: TRBV10-3; cdr3_aa: CAISRKTGGSGANVLTF
j_call: TRBJ1-2; v_call: TRBV6-2/TRBV6-3; cdr3_aa: CASSYPQDRGYGYTF
j_call: TRBJ2-3; v_call: TRBV19; cdr3_aa: CASKLFGTDTQYF
j_call: TRBJ2-3; v_call: TRBV7-6; cdr3_aa: CASSLVTQYF
j_call: TRBJ2-2; v_call: TRBV4-1; cdr3_aa: CASFPYSGTNTGELFF
j_call: TRBJ1-5; v_call: TRBV6-1; cdr3_aa: CASSEMAQVSNQPQHF
j_call: TRBJ1-6; v_call: TRBV9; cdr3_aa: CASRQGDSSSPLHF
j_call: TRBJ1-4; v_call: TRBV5-6; cdr3_aa: CASSLGLRQGGEKLFF
j_call: TRBJ1-6; v_call: TRBV19; cdr3_aa: CASSNLRDRASPLHF
j_call: TRBJ1-1; v_call: TRBV5-6; cdr3_aa: CASSLGAVNTEAFF
j_call: TRBJ1-1; v_call: TRBV10-3; cdr3_aa: CATEGLRDTEAFF
j_call: TRBJ2-7; v_call: TRBV11-2; cdr3_aa: CASSSPTRGYEQYF
j_call: TRBJ2-7; v_call: TRBV6-5; cdr3_aa: CASYQGGEQYF
j_call: TRBJ2-1; v_call: TRBV29-1; cdr3_aa: CSVEGADEQFF
j_call: TRBJ2-1; v_call: TRBV5-1; cdr3_aa: CASSRTSGREDEQFF
j_call: TRBJ1-5; v_call: TRBV6-1; cdr3_aa: CASSEIFHSNQPQHF
j_call: TRBJ1-2; v_call: TRBV30; cdr3_aa: CAWSVQGDYTF
j_call: TRBJ2-7; v_call: TRBV28; cdr3_aa: CASSLAGAYEQYF
j_call: TRBJ2-2; v_call: TRBV11-2; cdr3_aa: CASSYSTANTGELFF
j_call: TRBJ2-7; v_call: TRBV11-2; cdr3_aa: CASSSGLGSGIDEQYF
j_call: TRBJ1-6; v_call: TRBV20-1; cdr3_aa: CSASGEISSYNSPLHF
j_call: TRBJ2-1; v_call: TRBV5-1; cdr3_aa: CASSSGTGAYNEQFF
j_call: TRBJ1-3; v_call: TRBV18; cdr3_aa: CASSPRRAGSSGNTIYF
j_call: TRBJ2-5; v_call: TRBV6-6; cdr3_aa: CASSYQEALAGGTQYF
j_call: TRBJ1-4; v_call: TRBV25-1; cdr3_aa: CASSEGQGAGEKLFF
j_call: TRBJ1-1; v_call: TRBV28; cdr3_aa: CASSLFDQGRRPAFF
j_call: TRBJ2-4; v_call: TRBV9; cdr3_aa: CASSSAGGGVNIQYF
j_call: TRBJ2-5; v_call: TRBV9; cdr3_aa: CASSRGTGKSGTQYF
j_call: TRBJ2-5; v_call: TRBV11-2; cdr3_aa: CASSNFEVAGGPQETQYF
j_call: TRBJ1-1; v_call: TRBV7-9; cdr3_aa: CASSSSMNTEAFF
j_call: TRBJ2-1; v_call: TRBV28; cdr3_aa: CASSLLGRGNEQFF
j_call: TRBJ2-7; v_call: TRBV15; cdr3_aa: CATRTRSTYSEQYF
j_call: TRBJ1-3; v_call: TRBV24-1; cdr3_aa: CATSDPGLQSSGNTIYF
j_call: TRBJ2-2; v_call: TRBV30; cdr3_aa: CAWSRAGGSGELFF
j_call: TRBJ1-6; v_call: TRBV3-1/TRBV3-2; cdr3_aa: CASTTRGGFNSPLHF
j_call: TRBJ1-3; v_call: TRBV6-6; cdr3_aa: CASRPQGATGNTIYF
j_call: TRBJ2-1; v_call: TRBV10-3; cdr3_aa: CAISGVALGGEQFF